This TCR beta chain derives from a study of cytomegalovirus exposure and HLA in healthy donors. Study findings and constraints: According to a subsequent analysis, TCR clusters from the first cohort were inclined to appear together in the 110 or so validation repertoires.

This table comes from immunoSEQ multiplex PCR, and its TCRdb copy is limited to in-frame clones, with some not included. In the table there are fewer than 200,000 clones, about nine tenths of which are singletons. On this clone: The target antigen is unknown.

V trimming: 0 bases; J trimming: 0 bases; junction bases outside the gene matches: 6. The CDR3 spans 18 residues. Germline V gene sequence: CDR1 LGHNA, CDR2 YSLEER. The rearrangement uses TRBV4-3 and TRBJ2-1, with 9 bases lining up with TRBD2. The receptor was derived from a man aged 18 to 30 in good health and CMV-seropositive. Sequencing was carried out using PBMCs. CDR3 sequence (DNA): TGCGCCAGCAGCCAAGAGATAGCGGGGGCCCCCTCCTACAATGAGCAGTTCTTC. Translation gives CASSQEIAGAPSYNEQFF.